Listed below are T cell receptor beta chains from one sample, sequenced in a study of T cells after yellow fever vaccination. In TCRdb, the 5' RACE reads were re-called with MiXCR into one record per CDR3 protein. Here the sample spans 60,000 to 85,000 distinct CDR3 sequences, approximately 6.1% being singletons. The sample was CD8+ T cells sorted from PBMCs, taken roughly seven weeks after the first yellow fever vaccination. These receptors were collected from a man younger than 35 who received the YFV17D yellow fever vaccine. Both conserved end residues are part of each CDR3. Fields, in order: V gene, J gene, clone size, D gene, CDR3 length, CDR3 DNA, CDR3 protein. D genes are given only for firm matches. For some rows the clone size is stated as once, few or many, or as a class when expanded; others skip it.

TRBV5-1,TRBJ2-1,NA,NA,16,TGCGCCAGCAGCGGGCCCCTTATACGGCGAGACAATGAGCAGTTCTTC,CASSGPLIRRDNEQFF
TRBV9,TRBJ2-3,many,NA,12,TGTGCCAGCAGCTTAAATTCGGATACGCAGTATTTT,CASSLNSDTQYF
TRBV6-1,TRBJ1-2,NA,NA,15,TGTGCCAGCAGGCCCGACGTCTACTCAAACTATGGCTACACCTTC,CASRPDVYSNYGYTF
TRBV4-1,TRBJ2-5,many,NA,14,TGCGCCAGCAGCCAAGAAATCGCAGAAGAGACCCAGTACTTC,CASSQEIAEETQYF
TRBV5-1,TRBJ1-1,many,NA,14,TGCGCCAGCAGCTTGGCCGGCGGTGCCACTGAAGCTTTCTTT,CASSLAGGATEAFF
TRBV11-2,TRBJ2-7,NA,TRBD2,18,TGTGCCAGCAGCTTCGTCGGGACTAGCGGGGGGTTCGCCTACGAGCAGTACTTC,CASSFVGTSGGFAYEQYF
TRBV12-3/TRBV12-4,TRBJ2-7,many,NA,14,TGTGCCAGCAGGTTTAGGGGCCCGGTCTACGAGCAGTACTTC,CASRFRGPVYEQYF
TRBV19,TRBJ2-2,many,NA,12,TGTGCCAGTAGTATATGGGCCGGGGAGCTGTTTTTT,CASSIWAGELFF
TRBV7-9,TRBJ2-3,many,NA,14,TGTGCCAGCAGCTTCGGGGGAATCACAGATACGCAGTATTTT,CASSFGGITDTQYF
TRBV12-3/TRBV12-4,TRBJ2-5,few,NA,13,TGTGCCAGCAGTTTTACAGGGAGGGAGACCCAGTACTTC,CASSFTGRETQYF
TRBV7-3,TRBJ1-1,few,NA,14,TGTGCCAGCAGCCTAACGGAGGGGAGCACTGAAGCTTTCTTT,CASSLTEGSTEAFF
TRBV7-3,TRBJ2-1,many,TRBD1,15,TGTGCCAGCAGCTCCGGACAGGGTTATGACAATGAGCAGTTCTTC,CASSSGQGYDNEQFF
TRBV20-1,TRBJ2-3,many,TRBD2,14,TGCAGTGCTCTCCAACTAGCGGACACAGATACGCAGTATTTT,CSALQLADTDTQYF
TRBV12-3/TRBV12-4,TRBJ2-5,many,NA,14,TGTGCCAGCAGTTTATTGGGACACAAAGAGACCCAGTACTTC,CASSLLGHKETQYF
TRBV23-1,TRBJ2-7,few,NA,14,TGCGCCAGCACCCCACCGGGGAGGTCTAACGAGCAGTACTTC,CASTPPGRSNEQYF
TRBV4-1,TRBJ1-2,NA,NA,17,TGCGCCAGCAGCCATTATAGTTCGGAGCAGGAAAACTATGGCTACACCTTC,CASSHYSSEQENYGYTF
TRBV20-1,TRBJ2-7,NA,NA,16,TGCAGTGCTAGAGCTTCCGGGGCCCCCCACCCTTACGAGCAGTACTTC,CSARASGAPHPYEQYF
TRBV6-5,TRBJ1-1,many,NA,11,TGTGCCAGCAGCTGGGGGAGTGAAGCTTTCTTT,CASSWGSEAFF
TRBV20-1,TRBJ2-6,many,NA,13,TGCAGTGCTAGAGTCTCTGGGGCCAACGTCCTGACTTTC,CSARVSGANVLTF
TRBV9,TRBJ2-5,few,NA,15,TGTGCCAGCAGCCTAGAAACAGCTCACCAAGAGACCCAGTACTTC,CASSLETAHQETQYF
TRBV7-8,TRBJ2-7,NA,NA,15,TGTGCCAGCAGCCCATCCGCGCAGGGAGGCTACGAGCAGTACTTC,CASSPSAQGGYEQYF
TRBV6-5,TRBJ2-2,many,NA,17,TGTGCCAGCAGTCACTACTTGACAGGTCCGAACACCGGGGAGCTGTTTTTT,CASSHYLTGPNTGELFF
TRBV7-9,TRBJ2-1,few,NA,13,TGTGCCACCCGCACCCCCGGTTACAATGAGCAGTTCTTC,CATRTPGYNEQFF
TRBV9,TRBJ1-2,few,NA,15,TGTGCCAGCAGCGTAGAAGGGCACCCATTCTATGGCTACACCTTC,CASSVEGHPFYGYTF
TRBV18,TRBJ1-5,few,TRBD1,15,TGTGCCAGCTCACCCATGGACAGGGCCGATCAGCCCCAGCATTTT,CASSPMDRADQPQHF
TRBV9,TRBJ2-1,many,TRBD1,14,TGTGCCAGCAGCGCCCAGGGGGTGGCGAATGAGCAGTTCTTC,CASSAQGVANEQFF
TRBV7-3,TRBJ2-1,many,TRBD2,20,TGTGCCAGCAGCTTAACCATGGGACTAGCGGGGGAGGGCATGGGAGATGAGCAGTTCTTC,CASSLTMGLAGEGMGDEQFF
TRBV6-2/TRBV6-3,TRBJ2-3,NA,TRBD2,16,TGTGCCAGCAGTTATTTGACTAGCGGGGACACAGATACGCAGTATTTT,CASSYLTSGDTDTQYF